This T cell receptor (beta chain) was observed in a study of CD8 T cells in Susac syndrome (dated by TCRdb to about 2019). At the level of the whole study: The study used repertoire sequencing to test whether antigen drove CD8+ T cell activation and differentiation in Susac syndrome.

RNA was extracted using the RNeasy kit, and roughly 0.5 to 1 microgram was reverse transcribed with random hexamers. The immunoSEQ multiplex PCR assay, which covers 54 Vbeta and 13 Jbeta segments, was used to amplify TCR beta CDR3 regions. Bias from PCR amplification was corrected by using a synthetic template baseline for primer optimization and for computational correction. On the study's bioinformatics: Reads were annotated to V, D and J genes per IMGT and analyzed with immunoSEQ Analyzer, keeping only productive sequences. To calculate clonality, Shannon entropy was normalized by log2 of the number of productive unique sequences and then subtracted from one. For each patient and control, public and private clones were evaluated among the 100 most prevalent clones. Susac-specific clones were defined as absent from healthy and MS cohorts, around 980 published viral clones and other ImmuneACCESS disease sequences. TCRdb took the public reads, trimmed them with fastp at Q25, ran MiXCR for clone calling and kept in-frame beta chains. Rows matching on CDR3 protein sequence are summarized as one entry with the most common DNA and genes. These V and J calls are TCRdb output, not the study's own analysis. In this sample the table shows about 120,000 distinct CDR3 sequences, around nine tenths of which occur a single time. The top ten hold 0.13% to 0.15% of the sample.

Spanning cysteine to phenylalanine, the CDR3 consists of 15 amino acids. Solely the CDR3 DNA is kept, with 45 bases framed from the first base. Via the germline V gene, CDR1 is SGHRS and CDR2 YFSETQ. Clipping removes 5 bases from V and 1 base from J, with 7 as the unmatched junction base count. A note on this clonotype: Its cognate antigen has yet to be identified. Base-call qualities are not available, and no considerably larger clone is one nucleotide away.

Peripheral blood CD8+ and CD4+ T cells from healthy donors, Susac syndrome patients and multiple sclerosis patients were profiled by high-throughput TCR beta sequencing. Healthy donors were age- and sex-matched controls. CD8+ TEMRA cells were enriched by FACS, while bulk CD8+ and CD4+ T cells were purified by magnetic negative isolation. Blood was drawn into EDTA tubes, processed within 24 hours, and PBMCs were isolated by density gradient centrifugation. PBMCs intended for TCR sequencing were cryopreserved in liquid nitrogen and were subsequently thawed in a 37 degrees C water bath. The sorted or isolated CD4+, CD8+ and CD8+ TEMRA cells had a purity of 90% or higher. What the research found in general, with its limitations: The number of individuals in the TCR sequencing and HLA analysis was acknowledged as relatively small.

The TCR originated in a human donor in good health. Source material: CD4+ T cells from PBMCs. The rearranged chain carries TRBV5-1 and TRBJ2-5; 8 nucleotides in the junction match TRBD2. The CDR3 reads as follows: CASRSSGGPQETQYF. The base sequence is TGCGCCAGCAGGTCGAGCGGGGGTCCCCAAGAGACCCAGTACTTC.